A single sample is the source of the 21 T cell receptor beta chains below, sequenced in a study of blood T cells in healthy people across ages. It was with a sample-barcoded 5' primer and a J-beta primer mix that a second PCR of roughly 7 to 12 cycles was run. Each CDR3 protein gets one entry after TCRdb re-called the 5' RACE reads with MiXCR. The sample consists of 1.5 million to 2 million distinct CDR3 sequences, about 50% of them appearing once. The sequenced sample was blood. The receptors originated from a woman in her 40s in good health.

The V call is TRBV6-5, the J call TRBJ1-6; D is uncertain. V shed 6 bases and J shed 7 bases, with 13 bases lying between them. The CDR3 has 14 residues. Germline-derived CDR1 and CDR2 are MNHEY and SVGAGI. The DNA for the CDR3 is TGTGCCAGCAGCCTCGGGAGGCAGAATTCACCCCTCCACTTT. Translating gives CASSLGRQNSPLHF.

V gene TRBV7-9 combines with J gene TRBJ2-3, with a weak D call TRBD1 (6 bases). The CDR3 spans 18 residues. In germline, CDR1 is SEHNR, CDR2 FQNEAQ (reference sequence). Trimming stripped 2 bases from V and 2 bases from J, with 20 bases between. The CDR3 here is CASSLTVRQVKATDTQYF. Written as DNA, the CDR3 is TGTGCCAGCAGCTTAACGGTCCGACAGGTAAAAGCCACAGATACGCAGTATTTT.

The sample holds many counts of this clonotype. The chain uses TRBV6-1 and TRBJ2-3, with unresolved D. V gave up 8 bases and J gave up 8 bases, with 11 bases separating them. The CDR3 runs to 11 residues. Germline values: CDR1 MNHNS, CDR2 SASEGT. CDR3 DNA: TGTGCCAGCTTTACATCTGCTACGCAGTATTTT. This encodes CASFTSATQYF.

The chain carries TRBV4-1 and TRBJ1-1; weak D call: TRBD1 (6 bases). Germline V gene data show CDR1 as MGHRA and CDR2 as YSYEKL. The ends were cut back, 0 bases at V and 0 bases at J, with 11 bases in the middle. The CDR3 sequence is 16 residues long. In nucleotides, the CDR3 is TGCGCCAGCAGCCAAGATCGTGACAGGATGAACACTGAAGCTTTCTTT. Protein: CASSQDRDRMNTEAFF.

The CDR3 nucleotides read TGTGCCAGCAGTCGGACAGTCCACTCTGGGGCCAACGTCCTGACTTTC. Residues: CASSRTVHSGANVLTF. V usage is TRBV6-2 or TRBV6-3 and J usage is TRBJ2-6, with D possibly TRBD1 on 6 matching bases. V was shortened by 5 bases and J by 0 bases, with 11 bases between the two germline ends. The CDR3 length is 16 residues. CDR1 is MNHEY, CDR2 SVGEGT, per germline.

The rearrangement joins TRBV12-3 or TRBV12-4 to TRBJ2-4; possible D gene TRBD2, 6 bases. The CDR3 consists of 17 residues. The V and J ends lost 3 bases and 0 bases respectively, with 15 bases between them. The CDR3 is CASSFFSGVLAKNIQYF. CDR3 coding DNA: TGTGCCAGCAGTTTCTTTTCGGGGGTACTAGCCAAAAACATTCAGTACTTC.

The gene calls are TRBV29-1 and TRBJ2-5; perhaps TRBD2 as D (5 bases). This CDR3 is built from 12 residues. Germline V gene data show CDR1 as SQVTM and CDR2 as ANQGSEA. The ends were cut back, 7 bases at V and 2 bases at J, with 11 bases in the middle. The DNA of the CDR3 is TGCAGCGGGGAGTTCCAGCAAGAGACCCAGTACTTC. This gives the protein CSGEFQQETQYF.

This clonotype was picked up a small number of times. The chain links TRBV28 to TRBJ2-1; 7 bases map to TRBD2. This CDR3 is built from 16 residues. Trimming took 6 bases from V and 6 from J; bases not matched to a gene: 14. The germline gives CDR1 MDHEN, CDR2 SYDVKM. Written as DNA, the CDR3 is TGTGCCAGCAGGGGGGGGAGCAAGCTCCACTCCAATGAGCAGTTCTTC. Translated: CASRGGSKLHSNEQFF.

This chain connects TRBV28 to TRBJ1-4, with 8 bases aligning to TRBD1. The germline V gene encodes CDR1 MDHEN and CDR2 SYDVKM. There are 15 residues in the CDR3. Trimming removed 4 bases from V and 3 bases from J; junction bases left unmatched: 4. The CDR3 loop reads CASSSQGAPNEKLFF. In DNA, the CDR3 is TGTGCCAGCAGTTCTCAGGGGGCGCCTAATGAAAAACTGTTTTTT.

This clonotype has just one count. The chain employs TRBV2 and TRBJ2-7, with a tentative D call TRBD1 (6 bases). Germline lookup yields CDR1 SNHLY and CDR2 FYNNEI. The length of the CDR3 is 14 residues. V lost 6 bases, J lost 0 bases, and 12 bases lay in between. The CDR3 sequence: CASSADSSSYEQYF. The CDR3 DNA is TGTGCCAGCAGCGCGGACAGCAGCTCCTACGAGCAGTACTTC.

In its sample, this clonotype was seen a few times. The CDR3 nucleotides are TGTGCCAGCAGCCCGCGGACGACAACTAATGAAAAACTGTTTTTT. Translating gives CASSPRTTTNEKLFF. The chain carries TRBV7-2 and TRBJ1-4; no definite D call. This CDR3 region has 15 residues. Trimming cost V 5 bases and J 0 bases, with 10 bases left between them. The germline V gene encodes CDR1 SGHTA and CDR2 FQGNSA. The entire variable domain, with the rest obtained from reference TRBV7-2 and TRBJ1-4, is as follows: GAGVSQSPSNKVTEKGKDVELRCDPISGHTALYWYRQSLGQGLEFLIYFQGNSAPDKSGLPSDRFSAERTGGSVSTLTIQRTQQEDSAVYLCASSPRTTTNEKLFFGSGTQLSVL.

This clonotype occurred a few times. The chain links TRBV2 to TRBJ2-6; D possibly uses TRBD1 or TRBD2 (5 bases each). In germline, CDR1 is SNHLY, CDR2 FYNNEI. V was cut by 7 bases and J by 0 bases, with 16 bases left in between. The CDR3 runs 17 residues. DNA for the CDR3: TGTGCCAGCATGATACCGGGGCCTAACTCTGGGGCCAACGTCCTGACTTTC. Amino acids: CASMIPGPNSGANVLTF.

CDR3 amino acids: CASSLMGGLWQSDTQYF. DNA of the CDR3: TGTGCCAGCAGCTTAATGGGGGGCCTCTGGCAGTCAGATACGCAGTATTTT. V gene TRBV7-2 combines with J gene TRBJ2-3, with D possibly called TRBD1 or TRBD2 (6 bases each). The CDR3 consists of 17 residues. V was shortened by 2 bases and J by 4 bases, with 19 bases between the two germline ends. The germline gives CDR1 SGHTA, CDR2 FQGNSA.

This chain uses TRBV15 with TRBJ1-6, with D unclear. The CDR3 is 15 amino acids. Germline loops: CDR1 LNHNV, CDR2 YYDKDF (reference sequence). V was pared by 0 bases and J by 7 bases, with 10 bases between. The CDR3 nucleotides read TGTGCCACCAGCAGAGATAGGGTTAGAAATTCACCCCTCCACTTT. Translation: CATSRDRVRNSPLHF.

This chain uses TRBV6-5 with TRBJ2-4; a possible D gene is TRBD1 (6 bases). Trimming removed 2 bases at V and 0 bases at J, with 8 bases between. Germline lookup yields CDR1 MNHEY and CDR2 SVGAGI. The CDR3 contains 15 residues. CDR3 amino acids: CASSYGQSAKNIQYF. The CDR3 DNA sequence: TGTGCCAGCAGTTACGGACAGTCAGCCAAAAACATTCAGTACTTC.

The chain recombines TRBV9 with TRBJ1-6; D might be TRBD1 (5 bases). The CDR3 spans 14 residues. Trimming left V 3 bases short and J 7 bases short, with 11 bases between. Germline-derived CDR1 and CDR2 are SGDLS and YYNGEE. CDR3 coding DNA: TGTGCCAGCAGCGACGGGGGAGGGAATTCACCCCTCCACTTT. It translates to CASSDGGGNSPLHF.

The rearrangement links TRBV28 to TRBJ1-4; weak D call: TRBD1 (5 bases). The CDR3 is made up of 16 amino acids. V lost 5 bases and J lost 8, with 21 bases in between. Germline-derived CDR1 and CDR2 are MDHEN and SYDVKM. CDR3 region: CASSPGGGAFGEKLFF. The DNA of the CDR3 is TGTGCCAGCAGTCCGGGCGGCGGGGCCTTTGGGGAAAAACTGTTTTTT. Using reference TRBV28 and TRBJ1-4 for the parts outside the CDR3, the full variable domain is DVKVTQSSRYLVKRTGEKVFLECVQDMDHENMFWYRQDPGLGLRLIYFSYDVKMKEKGDIPEGYSVSREKKERFSLILESASTNQTSMYLCASSPGGGAFGEKLFFGSGTQLSVL.

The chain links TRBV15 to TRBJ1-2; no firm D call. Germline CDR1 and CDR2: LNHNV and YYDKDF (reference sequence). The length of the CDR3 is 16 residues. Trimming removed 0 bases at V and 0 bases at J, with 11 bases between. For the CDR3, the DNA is TGTGCCACCAGCAGAGATCCGCTAAACGCTAACTATGGCTACACCTTC. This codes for CATSRDPLNANYGYTF.

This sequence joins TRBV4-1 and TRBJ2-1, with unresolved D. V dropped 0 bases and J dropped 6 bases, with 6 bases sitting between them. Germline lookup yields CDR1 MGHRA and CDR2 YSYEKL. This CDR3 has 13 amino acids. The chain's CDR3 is CASSQDPGNEQFF. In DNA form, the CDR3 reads TGCGCCAGCAGCCAAGACCCCGGCAATGAGCAGTTCTTC.

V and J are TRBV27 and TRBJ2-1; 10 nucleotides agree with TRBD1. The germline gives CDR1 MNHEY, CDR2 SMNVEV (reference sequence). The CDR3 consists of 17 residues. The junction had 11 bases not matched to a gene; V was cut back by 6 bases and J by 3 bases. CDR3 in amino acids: CASSQARTGGNYNEQFF. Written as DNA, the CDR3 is TGTGCCAGCAGCCAAGCTAGGACAGGGGGAAACTACAATGAGCAGTTCTTC.

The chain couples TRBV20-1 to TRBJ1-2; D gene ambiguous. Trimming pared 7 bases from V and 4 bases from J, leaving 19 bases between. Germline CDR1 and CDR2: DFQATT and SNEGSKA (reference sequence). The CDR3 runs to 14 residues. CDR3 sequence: CSVLGIGTSYGYTF. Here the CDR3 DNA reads TGCAGTGTCTTGGGGATTGGCACCTCCTATGGCTACACCTTC.